Listed below are T cell receptor beta chains from one sample, sequenced in a study of blood T cell repertoires in COVID-19. Using immunoSEQ multiplex PCR, the repertoire was profiled, and TCRdb retains in-frame clones only, with some absent. The sample includes some 350,000 clones, less than 90% of them seen just once. The source material was PBMCs or T cells enriched from blood (not recorded which). These receptors all come from a woman aged 25 to 39 who had recovered from COVID-19. Both conserved end residues are part of each CDR3. Each record gives: V gene, CDR3 length, J gene, D gene, CDR3 protein. The D gene is left open where the match is weak.

TRBV7-2	14	TRBJ2-5	TRBD1	CASSYRTGGETQYF
TRBV29-1	11	TRBJ1-1	-	CSVEDQGGAFF
TRBV9	16	TRBJ2-1	TRBD2	CASSVAVGLAYNEQFF
TRBV27	14	TRBJ2-7	TRBD2	CASTPLAGAYEQYF
TRBV19	15	TRBJ2-1	-	CASRGRQGGKNEQFF
TRBV10-3	13	TRBJ1-2	TRBD1	CAISDETGKGYTF
TRBV5-5	14	TRBJ1-1	-	CASSLLSSNTEAFF
TRBV10-2	15	TRBJ1-2	TRBD1	CASSLGQGVSRGYTF
TRBV7-8	15	TRBJ2-5	TRBD2	CASRGTSGGGETQYF
TRBV18	16	TRBJ1-1	TRBD1	CASSLGTGFGNTEAFF
TRBV3-1/TRBV3-2	15	TRBJ2-7	-	CASSQRTVGVGEQYF
TRBV5-8	16	TRBJ2-3	TRBD1	CASSFRGHTSTDTQYF
TRBV18	14	TRBJ1-1	TRBD1	CASSPQGADTEAFF
TRBV27	14	TRBJ1-1	TRBD1	CASSQTGVNTEAFF
TRBV7-8	15	TRBJ2-5	-	CASSPAPSTQETQYF
TRBV5-6	13	TRBJ2-7	TRBD1	CASSSQGAGEQYF
TRBV11-2	14	TRBJ1-3	-	CASCPRPSGNTIYF
TRBV12-3/TRBV12-4	13	TRBJ2-2	-	CASSLAGDGELFF
TRBV11-2	14	TRBJ1-2	-	CASSLDSVIYGYTF
TRBV5-6	15	TRBJ2-2	-	CASSFLPGPTGELFF
TRBV28	14	TRBJ1-5	-	CASSLPTGFQPQHF
TRBV24-1	14	TRBJ1-2	TRBD1	CATSDPGGVYGYTF
TRBV15	19	TRBJ2-2	TRBD2	CATSRDDWLAGVLTGELFF
TRBV7-8	17	TRBJ2-4	TRBD2	CASSLGGGRAAKNIQYF
TRBV7-3	15	TRBJ2-7	TRBD2	CASSHPPGLAREQYF
TRBV28	12	TRBJ1-1	-	CASTLGEDEAFF
TRBV5-1	15	TRBJ2-5	-	CASSLRSGSQETQYF
TRBV5-1	16	TRBJ1-1	TRBD1	CASSFGQGRSNTEAFF
TRBV7-9	14	TRBJ1-1	-	CASSGPQGTGEAFF
TRBV12-3/TRBV12-4	13	TRBJ2-3	-	CASSLGRRDTQYF
TRBV4-2	16	TRBJ1-2	-	CASSQARGSSNYGYTF
TRBV11-2	16	TRBJ1-4	-	CASSSETGHPNEKLFF
TRBV18	13	TRBJ1-1	TRBD1	CASSPQGDTEAFF
TRBV2	15	TRBJ1-3	-	CASSKDSSSGNTIYF
TRBV2	11	TRBJ2-2	-	CASSVGGRLFF
TRBV6-1	12	TRBJ1-5	-	CASSERLQPQHF
TRBV3-1/TRBV3-2	13	TRBJ2-5	-	CASSRRTKETQYF
TRBV5-1	16	TRBJ2-6	-	CASSLTTGPGANVLTF
TRBV12-5	15	TRBJ2-1	TRBD2	CASGNLAGGGNEQFF
TRBV7-6	17	TRBJ2-1	TRBD2	CASSSGVPAGPYNEQFF
TRBV11-2	13	TRBJ1-2	TRBD1	CASSLTGGEGYTF
TRBV7-2	14	TRBJ2-7	TRBD1	CASSPGTVTYEQYF
TRBV2	14	TRBJ2-5	TRBD1	CASTGQGGQETQYF
TRBV4-1	17	TRBJ2-3	TRBD1	CASSTLLGTGVTDTQYF
TRBV28	14	TRBJ1-2	-	CASSLEYPGGGYTF
TRBV5-8	13	TRBJ1-4	-	CASSSQVNEKLFF
TRBV11-2	16	TRBJ2-3	-	CASNPDDLLLTDTQYF
TRBV10-3	11	TRBJ1-1	-	CATWGDTEAFF